This entry lists 21 T cell receptor beta chains sequenced from one sample in a study of cytomegalovirus exposure and HLA in healthy donors. The PCR was carried out with 60 Vbeta primers and 13 Jbeta primers. Profiling relied on immunoSEQ multiplex PCR, and the TCRdb table lists in-frame clones only, not all of them. The repertoire includes 100,000 to 150,000 clones, 80% of them detected once, and more than 1% sits in the top ten. Material: PBMCs. Receptor source: a female donor in good health and CMV-seronegative.

This chain joins TRBV5-1 and TRBJ2-3, with TRBD2 matching 8 bases. With V trimmed by 3 bases and J by 0 bases, 6 bases remained unmatched. The CDR3 is 16 residues long. CDR1 and CDR2 (germline): SGHRS, YFSETQ. The DNA of the CDR3 is TGCGCCAGCAGCTGGAGTAGCGGGGTTAGCACAGATACGCAGTATTTT. It encodes CASSWSSGVSTDTQYF.

V and J are TRBV6-1 and TRBJ2-7; D may be TRBD1 (6 bases). V was shortened by 0 bases and J by 7 bases, with 16 bases between the two germline ends. The CDR3 runs 15 residues. Germline V gene lookup returns CDR1 MNHNS and CDR2 SASEGT. In DNA form, the CDR3 reads TGTGCCAGCAGTGAAGCGCGAGACAGGTTTGGGGAGCAGTACTTC. Residues: CASSEARDRFGEQYF.

The chain combines TRBV2 with TRBJ1-5; possible D gene TRBD1, 5 bases. CDR1 is SNHLY and CDR2 is FYNNEI in the germline V gene. Trimming shortened V by 6 bases and J by 2 bases, and 8 bases separated the two germline ends. The CDR3 totals 13 residues. CDR3 sequence (DNA): TGTGCCAGCAGCGCGGGACGCAATCAGCCCCAGCATTTT. Translating it yields CASSAGRNQPQHF. The entire variable domain, with the rest obtained from reference TRBV2 and TRBJ1-5, is as follows: EPEVTQTPSHQVTQMGQEVILRCVPISNHLYFYWYRQILGQKVEFLVSFYNNEISEKSEIFDDQFSVERPDGSNFTLKIRSTKLEDSAMYFCASSAGRNQPQHFGDGTRLSIL.

The V call is TRBV18, the J call TRBJ2-5; 14 positions match TRBD2. Germline-derived CDR1 and CDR2 are KGHSH and LQKENI. The CDR3 loop spans 16 amino acids. V dropped 4 bases and J dropped 1; count of bases not matched to a gene: 2. CDR3 nucleotide sequence: TGTGCCAGCTCACTGGGACTAGCGGGGGCCCAAGAGACCCAGTACTTC. Translated, it gives CASSLGLAGAQETQYF.

The V call is TRBV7-9, the J call TRBJ2-1, with 8 bases matching TRBD1. V lost 1 base, J lost 10 bases, and 3 bases stayed unmatched. Germline-derived CDR1 and CDR2 are SEHNR and FQNEAQ (reference sequence). The CDR3 covers 13 residues. The CDR3, as DNA: TGTGCCAGCAGCTTAGTGGGGGACAGGGAGCAGTTCTTC. As protein: CASSLVGDREQFF.

V gene TRBV7-6 combines with J gene TRBJ2-7; the D gene is possibly TRBD1 (5 bases). The CDR3 totals 15 residues. Between the trimmed V and J ends, which lost 5 bases and 2 bases, there was a span of 16 bases. Germline assignment: CDR1 SGHVS and CDR2 FNYEAQ. The CDR3 nucleotides are TGTGCCAGCAGCCAGCAGGGCTCCTCAGCCTACGAGCAGTACTTC. Amino acids: CASSQQGSSAYEQYF.

The V call is TRBV2, the J call TRBJ2-3; TRBD1 matches 11 bases. Germline V gene sequence: CDR1 SNHLY, CDR2 FYNNEI. This CDR3 has 15 amino acids. V shed 4 bases, J shed 4 bases, and the junction held 4 bases outside the gene matches. DNA of the CDR3: TGTGCCAGCAGTGCGGACAGGGGGCCCTCAGATACGCAGTATTTT. The encoded protein is CASSADRGPSDTQYF.

The rearrangement uses TRBV30 and TRBJ1-1, with TRBD1 as a possible D gene (5 bases). The CDR3 is 13 amino acids. Deletions cut 4 bases from V and 3 bases from J, with 12 bases between. Germline assignment: CDR1 GTSNPN and CDR2 SVGIG (reference sequence). The CDR3 DNA follows: TGTGCCTGGAATTCAGGGTTCGACACTGAAGCTTTCTTT. This gives the protein CAWNSGFDTEAFF.

V and J are TRBV7-9 and TRBJ2-3; no clear D gene. With 3 bases removed from V and 2 bases from J, the gap between germline ends came to 12 bases. The CDR3 sequence is 15 residues long. Germline V gene data show CDR1 as SEHNR and CDR2 as FQNEAQ (reference sequence). The CDR3 DNA reads TGTGCCAGCAGCTTGAGTGGTGGGCACACAGATACGCAGTATTTT. It specifies CASSLSGGHTDTQYF.

Concerning this clone itself: In the same sample, other DNA sequences code for this CDR3. J is TRBJ2-5 and V is TRBV5-1, with 11 bases fitting TRBD2. The J segment lost 5 bases and the V segment lost 4 bases, leaving 7 bases of the junction unmatched. Germline CDR1 is SGHRS and CDR2 is YFSETQ. CDR3 length equals 15 residues. Here the CDR3 reads CASSLELAGAETQYF. CDR3 DNA: TGCGCCAGCAGCCTGGAACTAGCGGGGGCGGAGACCCAGTACTTC. The complete variable domain, with remaining parts taken from reference TRBV5-1 and TRBJ2-5, reads KAGVTQTPRYLIKTRGQQVTLSCSPISGHRSVSWYQQTPGQGLQFLFEYFSETQRNKGNFPGRFSGRQFSNSRSEMNVSTLELGDSALYLCASSLELAGAETQYFGPGTRLLVL.

The CDR3 is CAGTTGQGNYGYTF. CDR3 nucleotides: TGTGCCGGAACAACGGGACAGGGGAACTATGGCTACACCTTC. The gene calls are TRBV6-6 and TRBJ1-2; 10 nucleotides match TRBD1. CDR1 is MNHNY, CDR2 SVGAGI, per germline (reference sequence). The ends lost 11 bases at V and 2 bases at J; junction bases unmatched: 8. This CDR3 has 14 residues.

The sample holds a few counts of this clone. The chain carries TRBV6-5 and TRBJ1-4, with D perhaps matching TRBD1 (5 bases). Germline CDR1 MNHEY, CDR2 SVGAGI. The CDR3 length is 14 residues. Trimming cost V 5 bases and J 5 bases, with 12 bases left between them. This CDR3 is CASSETTENEKLFF. DNA for the CDR3: TGTGCCAGCAGTGAAACGACAGAGAATGAAAAACTGTTTTTT.

In its sample, this clone was seen once. V usage is TRBV19 and J usage is TRBJ2-1, with 14 bases fitting TRBD2. V was clipped by 6 bases and J by 2 bases; unmatched bases: 3. CDR3 length equals 16 residues. Germline CDR1 and CDR2: LNHDA and SQIVND (reference sequence). CDR3 region: CASSRTSGGPYNEQFF. DNA of the CDR3: TGTGCCAGTAGCCGGACTAGCGGGGGGCCCTACAATGAGCAGTTCTTC.

The chain recombines TRBV6-5 with TRBJ1-3; TRBD1 aligns across 8 bases. V dropped 6 bases and J dropped 5; count of bases not matched to a gene: 6. Germline CDR1 reads MNHEY; CDR2 reads SVGAGI. The CDR3 spans 14 residues. The CDR3 DNA sequence: TGTGCCAGCAGCGGGACAGGCCCTCGAAACACCATATATTTT. Its protein is CASSGTGPRNTIYF.

The chain links TRBV30 to TRBJ1-4; 9 bases map to TRBD1. CDR3 size: 15 residues. Looked up from germline, CDR1 is GTSNPN and CDR2 is SVGIG (reference sequence). V dropped 1 base and J dropped 3; count of bases not matched to a gene: 3. The CDR3 loop is CAWSERQGANEKLFF. The CDR3 DNA follows: TGTGCCTGGAGTGAAAGACAGGGGGCTAATGAAAAACTGTTTTTT.

This rearrangement joins TRBV18 to TRBJ2-7; 8 bases agree with TRBD2. Trimming cost V 6 bases and J 5 bases; bases outside gene matches: 6. The CDR3 is 13 residues long. CDR1 and CDR2 from the germline V gene are KGHSH and LQKENI. CDR3 DNA sequence: TGTGCCAGCTCCTACGGACTAGCCGACGAGCAGTACTTC. It is translated as CASSYGLADEQYF.

This rearrangement joins TRBV6-5 to TRBJ2-7; 8 bases line up with TRBD1. The CDR3 is 13 residues long. J lost 2 bases, V lost 5 bases, and 2 bases had no gene match. Germline CDR1 MNHEY, CDR2 SVGAGI. CDR3 loop: CASSDRGPYEQYF. CDR3 coding DNA: TGTGCCAGCAGTGACAGGGGACCCTACGAGCAGTACTTC.

J is TRBJ1-3 and V is TRBV9; TRBD1 matches at 8 bases. Germline V gene lookup returns CDR1 SGDLS and CDR2 YYNGEE. The CDR3 totals 19 residues. The J segment lost 0 bases and the V segment lost 0 bases, leaving 11 bases of the junction unmatched. The CDR3 nucleotides read TGTGCCAGCAGCGTAGGACAGGGGCGATCCTCCCACTCTGGAAACACCATATATTTT. Translation: CASSVGQGRSSHSGNTIYF.

The chain carries TRBV11-1 and TRBJ2-2, with 7 nucleotides matching TRBD1. The CDR3 is made up of 15 amino acids. With 5 bases clipped from V and 6 bases from J, the junction kept 9 bases outside the gene matches. Germline-derived CDR1 and CDR2 are SGHAT and FQDESV (reference sequence). Written as DNA, the CDR3 is TGTGCCAGCAGCCGTCGGACAGGAATCCCCGGGGAGCTGTTTTTT. Translating gives CASSRRTGIPGELFF.

The rearrangement links TRBV7-7 to TRBJ2-7; 7 bases align to TRBD1. Germline CDR1 is SSHAT and CDR2 is FNYEAQ (reference sequence). The CDR3 consists of 15 residues. Unmatched junction bases numbered 4, after V lost 1 base and J lost 1 base. The CDR3 DNA follows: TGTGCCAGCAGCTTAGGGACAGGCGATTCCTACGAGCAGTACTTC. Its translation: CASSLGTGDSYEQYF.

The chain has TRBV11-2 and TRBJ2-3; D is perhaps TRBD2 (6 bases). Trimming shortened V by 1 base and J by 6 bases, and 14 bases separated the two germline ends. Per germline, CDR1 SGHAT and CDR2 FQNNGV. The CDR3 has 15 residues. The CDR3 region is CASSLGLVNHDTQYF. The CDR3 region has the DNA TGTGCCAGCAGCTTAGGACTAGTGAATCATGATACGCAGTATTTT.